The clone carrying this T cell receptor beta chain has a single count. Its target is not known. These data originate in a study of shared clonotypes between healthy human individuals. The study's findings and limits: Generally, estimated richness proved larger in naive subsets than it did in memory subsets.

The method was immunoSEQ multiplex PCR; TCRdb's version includes in-frame clones alone and lacks a portion of them. The profile shows more than 2,000,000 clones, 85% to 95% of them singletons. The sequencing input was naive CD4+ T cells from PBMCs. The subset here: CD45RA+ positively selected. This sequence was found in a young man in good health. Some clones in this sample may be carry-over from other donors' samples.

CDR3 residues: CASSQDVTSGRGDEQFF. The CDR3 DNA is TGTGCCAGCAGCCAAGATGTGACTAGCGGGAGAGGCGATGAGCAGTTCTTC. The rearrangement joins TRBV4-2 to TRBJ2-1, with 12 bases aligning to TRBD2. J lost 8 bases, V lost 0 bases, and 8 bases had no gene match. CDR3 size: 17 residues. Germline values: CDR1 LGHNA, CDR2 YNFKEQ.